This TCR beta chain was observed in a study of glioma-infiltrating T cells. Whole-study findings and limits: Very few CDR3 sequences were shared between tissue and blood. Above-expected tissue-blood divergence occurred in all gliomas, most in low-grade ones.

Germline V gene data show CDR1 as DFQATT and CDR2 as SNEGSKA (reference sequence). V lost 6 bases and J lost 8; bases outside the gene matches: 23. The CDR3 totals 17 residues. The table lists this clonotype with many counts. The antigen is unknown. The iRepertoire nested amplicon-rescue multiplex PCR amplified TCR alpha and beta CDR3s from RNA. TCRdb re-analysed the multiplex PCR reads in MiXCR, keeping a single row per CDR3 protein. The sample lists around 130,000 distinct CDR3 sequences; about 25% were seen once. This clonotype was obtained from a human donor with low-grade glioma or glioblastoma, undergoing nonglioma brain surgery, or in good health (not recorded which). The chain employs TRBV20-1 and TRBJ1-2; TRBD1 agrees at 8 bases. The specimen was glioma tissue, nonneoplastic brain tissue, or PBMCs (not recorded which). The CDR3 loop is CSAPIGGQAGPIRGYTF. In nucleotides, the CDR3 is TGCAGTGCCCCGATCGGGGGACAGGCCGGGCCCATAAGGGGCTACACCTTC.